The 29 T cell receptor beta chains in this list originate from one sample, sequenced in a study of cytomegalovirus exposure and HLA in healthy donors. The PCR ran on 60 Vbeta and 13 Jbeta primers. Produced via immunoSEQ multiplex PCR; TCRdb's table is partial and in-frame only. The sample records some 96,000 clones, around 60% being singletons. Sequenced sample: PBMCs. The receptor source for this set is a man between 60 and 75 years old in good health and CMV-seronegative.

This clone showed up just once. V and J are TRBV7-9 and TRBJ2-3, with 7 nucleotides matching TRBD2. Trimming cost V 1 base and J 9 bases; bases outside gene matches: 4. This CDR3 is built from 13 residues. The V gene's germline CDR1 is SEHNR and CDR2 FQNEAQ (reference sequence). DNA for the CDR3: TGTGCCAGCAGCTTAGACGCGGGAGACACGCAGTATTTT. This codes for CASSLDAGDTQYF.

The chain joins TRBV29-1 to TRBJ2-7, with D possibly matching TRBD1 (6 bases). Trimming took 2 bases from V and 3 from J, leaving 8 bases between them. The length of the CDR3 is 12 residues. Per the germline V gene, CDR1 is SQVTM and CDR2 is ANQGSEA. The CDR3 sequence is CSVERDNYEQYF. The CDR3 nucleotides read TGCAGCGTTGAAAGGGACAACTACGAGCAGTACTTC.

Comment on this clone: This sample includes further DNA sequences coding for the same CDR3. This chain links TRBV6-5 with TRBJ2-3, with D possibly being TRBD2 (6 bases). Trimming shortened V by 5 bases and J by 5 bases, and 14 bases separated the two germline ends. Germline V gene data show CDR1 as MNHEY and CDR2 as SVGAGI. There are 14 residues in the CDR3. The DNA of the CDR3 is TGTGCCAGCAGTCCCCCGGGGCGGGAAGATACGCAGTATTTT. Protein: CASSPPGREDTQYF.

The rearrangement uses TRBV11-2 and TRBJ2-1; 8 bases fit TRBD1. The CDR3 totals 14 residues. In germline, CDR1 is SGHAT, CDR2 FQNNGV. The junction had 6 bases not matched to a gene; V was cut back by 5 bases and J by 6 bases. CDR3 in amino acids: CASSPGTGFNEQFF. CDR3 in DNA: TGTGCCAGCAGCCCCGGGACAGGCTTCAATGAGCAGTTCTTC.

The chain is built from TRBV5-1 and TRBJ2-1; 7 bases map to TRBD2. The V gene's germline CDR1 is SGHRS and CDR2 YFSETQ. The CDR3 is 15 residues long. Germline trimming cut 7 bases from V and 7 bases from J; bases unmatched to any gene: 14. CDR3 residues: CASSRSGTSLNEQFF. In nucleotides, the CDR3 is TGCGCCAGCTCGAGGAGCGGGACCTCTTTGAATGAGCAGTTCTTC.

This clone was seen only a few times. The chain combines TRBV13 with TRBJ2-1, with TRBD2 matching 8 bases. The V gene's germline CDR1 is PRHDT and CDR2 FYEKMQ (reference sequence). The CDR3 runs 15 residues. The V and J ends lost 5 bases and 2 bases, in that order; junction bases with no gene match: 5. The CDR3 region is CASSESGRAYNEQFF. CDR3 DNA sequence: TGTGCCAGCAGCGAGTCCGGGAGGGCCTACAATGAGCAGTTCTTC.

The chain joins TRBV19 to TRBJ2-1; TRBD2 matches 8 bases. Per germline, CDR1 LNHDA and CDR2 SQIVND (reference sequence). J gave up 8 bases and V 3 bases, and 6 bases lay outside the gene matches. The CDR3 totals 14 residues. The CDR3 nucleotides are TGTGCCAGTAGTATCTTAGCGGGAATGGATGAGCAGTTCTTC. Its protein product is CASSILAGMDEQFF. Drawing the rest from reference TRBV19 and TRBJ2-1, the complete variable domain is DGGITQSPKYLFRKEGQNVTLSCEQNLNHDAMYWYRQDPGQGLRLIYYSQIVNDFQKGDIAEGYSVSREKKESFPLTVTSAQKNPTAFYLCASSILAGMDEQFFGPGTRLTVL.

J is TRBJ2-1 and V is TRBV4-2; tentative D call: TRBD2 (6 bases). The V and J ends lost 2 bases and 9 bases respectively, with 8 bases between them. Germline CDR1 LGHNA, CDR2 YNFKEQ. The CDR3 has 12 amino acids. The DNA of the CDR3 is TGTGCCAGCAGCCAACGGGACTTTGAGCAGTTCTTC. It codes for CASSQRDFEQFF.

The J gene is TRBJ1-6, the V gene TRBV2; D perhaps matches TRBD1 (6 bases). Germline V gene lookup returns CDR1 SNHLY and CDR2 FYNNEI. The CDR3 has 14 amino acids. Trimming took 7 bases from V and 10 from J, leaving 17 bases between them. The CDR3: CASTQTGSGSPLHF. The DNA of the CDR3 is TGTGCCAGCACCCAGACAGGTAGTGGGTCACCCCTCCACTTT.

This clone was detected only once. The rearrangement links TRBV11-3 to TRBJ2-5, with 8 bases fitting TRBD2. With the DNA end fitting TRBJ2-7 better, the J assignment may be wrong. The CDR3 spans 14 residues. Germline values: CDR1 SGHNT, CDR2 YENEEA. This CDR3 reads CASSPRGGRYEQYF. In nucleotides, the CDR3 is TGTGCCAGCAGCCCCCGCGGGGGGAGGTACGAGCAGTACTTC.

The V call is TRBV10-3, the J call TRBJ2-7, with D maybe TRBD2 (5 bases). This CDR3 region has 12 residues. CDR1 and CDR2 (germline): ENHRY, SYGVKD. The V end was cut by 3 bases, the J end by 4 bases, with 7 bases between. The CDR3 loop reads CAISEREYEQYF. The CDR3 region has the DNA TGTGCCATCAGTGAAAGGGAGTACGAGCAGTACTTC.

This sequence joins TRBV19 and TRBJ1-1; 8 nucleotides match TRBD1. V lost 8 bases to trimming and J lost 4 bases; unmatched junction nucleotides: 9. Germline loops: CDR1 LNHDA, CDR2 SQIVND (reference sequence). The CDR3 loop spans 14 amino acids. The CDR3 is CASDRGDTSTEAFF. The CDR3 DNA reads TGTGCCAGTGACAGGGGAGATACGAGCACTGAAGCTTTCTTT.

This clone was seen more than once but under ten times. This sequence joins TRBV7-3 and TRBJ2-1, with a possible D match to TRBD1 (5 bases). The CDR3 sequence is 16 residues long. Between the trimmed V and J ends, which lost 5 bases and 3 bases, there was a span of 17 bases. Germline assignment: CDR1 SGHTA and CDR2 FQGTGA. The CDR3 is CASSLRQTLLYNEQFF. The CDR3 DNA reads TGTGCCAGCAGCCTGAGACAGACCCTGCTCTACAATGAGCAGTTCTTC.

The chain links TRBV28 to TRBJ2-7, with D maybe TRBD1 (5 bases). Trimming shortened V by 5 bases and J by 0 bases, and 17 bases separated the two germline ends. Per the germline V gene, CDR1 is MDHEN and CDR2 is SYDVKM. This CDR3 has 16 residues. The DNA for the CDR3 is TGTGCCAGCAGTGAAACAGGTGAATGGAGCTCCTACGAGCAGTACTTC. Protein: CASSETGEWSSYEQYF. Full variable domain (missing parts from reference TRBV28 and TRBJ2-7): DVKVTQSSRYLVKRTGEKVFLECVQDMDHENMFWYRQDPGLGLRLIYFSYDVKMKEKGDIPEGYSVSREKKERFSLILESASTNQTSMYLCASSETGEWSSYEQYFGPGTRLTVT.

The chain has TRBV10-3 and TRBJ1-2, with D perhaps TRBD1 (5 bases). The V end lost 8 bases, the J end lost 1 base, and 11 bases lay between the germline ends. Germline CDR1 reads ENHRY; CDR2 reads SYGVKD. CDR3 length: 13 residues. The chain's CDR3 is CAILAGINYGYTF. For the CDR3, the DNA is TGTGCCATCTTGGCAGGGATTAACTATGGCTACACCTTC.

This clone was counted only a few times. A read error likely explains this, since a far larger clone differs by one base. This chain links TRBV5-1 with TRBJ1-2, with 8 bases identical to TRBD1. Per the germline V gene, CDR1 is SGHRS and CDR2 is YFSETQ. This CDR3 comprises 13 residues. V was clipped by 4 bases and J by 3 bases; unmatched bases: 2. This chain's CDR3 is CASSPTGDYGYTF. The CDR3 coding sequence is TGCGCCAGCAGCCCGACAGGGGACTATGGCTACACCTTC.

This clone was detected once. CDR3: CASSSFRGKDQPQHF. CDR3 bases: TGTGCCAGCAGCTCTTTTCGGGGAAAGGATCAGCCCCAGCATTTT. This rearrangement joins TRBV6-1 to TRBJ1-5, with D hard to call. Looked up from germline, CDR1 is MNHNS and CDR2 is SASEGT. V lost 6 bases to trimming and J lost 5 bases, with 17 bases between them. The CDR3 is made up of 15 amino acids.

Comment on this clone: A junction end diverges from the germline sequence, so it may reflect a read error. The rearrangement links TRBV7-9 to TRBJ1-5; 8 positions match TRBD1. The length of the CDR3 is 15 residues. Germline V gene sequence: CDR1 SEHNR, CDR2 FQNEAQ (reference sequence). The CDR3 region has the DNA TGTTCCAGCAGCGCGCAGGGGGCGAGCAATCAGCCCCAGCATTTT. Protein sequence: CSSSAQGASNQPQHF.

This clone was seen only a few times. The V and J genes are TRBV30 and TRBJ2-2, with 8 bases identical to TRBD1. V lost 5 bases and J lost 5; bases outside the gene matches: 7. The CDR3 runs to 14 residues. Germline CDR1 and CDR2: GTSNPN and SVGIG (reference sequence). This CDR3 reads CAWHRDRTTGELFF. The CDR3 DNA sequence: TGTGCCTGGCACCGGGACAGGACTACCGGGGAGCTGTTTTTT.

This clone was seen a few times. This chain uses TRBV2 with TRBJ1-3, with 10 bases that match TRBD1. Germline CDR1 and CDR2: SNHLY and FYNNEI. J was trimmed by 4 bases and V by 6 bases; bases with no gene match: 6. This CDR3 has 15 residues. CDR3 in amino acids: CASRDRTGGGNTIYF. The CDR3 DNA follows: TGTGCCAGCAGGGACCGGACAGGGGGAGGAAACACCATATATTTT.

The rearrangement links TRBV9 to TRBJ1-1; 10 nucleotides match TRBD1. Germline values: CDR1 SGDLS, CDR2 YYNGEE. The length of the CDR3 is 16 residues. Trimming took 3 bases from V and 1 from J; bases not matched to a gene: 6. The CDR3 loop reads CASSANRQGANTEAFF. Written as DNA, the CDR3 is TGTGCCAGCAGCGCAAATCGACAGGGGGCGAACACTGAAGCTTTCTTT.

This clone was recorded only once. This chain uses TRBV10-1 with TRBJ2-1, with unresolved D. The germline V and J ends were trimmed by 0 bases and 2 bases, with 8 bases remaining between them. The length of the CDR3 is 15 residues. Germline V CDR1 and CDR2: WNHNN, SYGVQD (reference sequence). CDR3: CASSESVEPYNEQFF. DNA for the CDR3: TGCGCCAGCAGTGAGTCGGTTGAGCCCTACAATGAGCAGTTCTTC.

This clone qualifies as medium-sized. The chain employs TRBV6-1 and TRBJ2-7; the D gene is possibly TRBD2 (6 bases). The germline CDR1 and CDR2 sequences are MNHNS and SASEGT. This CDR3 has 11 residues. Trimming left V 5 bases short and J 13 bases short, with 15 bases between. CDR3 amino acids: CASSYMTSTYF. The CDR3 DNA follows: TGTGCCAGCAGTTACATGACTAGTACCTACTTC.

The chain carries TRBV19 and TRBJ2-1; TRBD1 aligns across 7 bases. V trimming: 5 bases; J trimming: 6 bases; junction bases outside the gene matches: 7. Germline V gives CDR1 LNHDA, CDR2 SQIVND (reference sequence). CDR3 length: 14 residues. As DNA, the CDR3 is TGTGCCAGTAGTTTCAGGGGGAGTTCCAATGAGCAGTTCTTC. It is translated as CASSFRGSSNEQFF.

This sequence joins TRBV6-1 and TRBJ1-6; D is uncertain. The length of the CDR3 is 14 residues. Looked up from germline, CDR1 is MNHNS and CDR2 is SASEGT. The V end was cut by 2 bases, the J end by 5 bases, with 7 bases between. CDR3 in amino acids: CASSEKLDNSPLHF. For the CDR3, the DNA is TGTGCCAGCAGTGAAAAGCTAGATAATTCACCCCTCCACTTT.

The chain has TRBV19 and TRBJ2-7; 15 nucleotides match TRBD2. Germline trimming cut 8 bases from V and 7 bases from J; bases unmatched to any gene: 3. Germline V lookup: CDR1 LNHDA, CDR2 SQIVND (reference sequence). This CDR3 comprises 13 residues. CDR3 nucleotide sequence: TGTGCCAGTGAGGGACTAGCGGGGGGAGAGCAGTACTTC. Protein product: CASEGLAGGEQYF.

The V and J genes are TRBV29-1 and TRBJ2-2, with 11 positions matching TRBD2. The CDR3 is 17 amino acids. Germline V gives CDR1 SQVTM, CDR2 ANQGSEA. The J segment lost 7 bases and the V segment lost 4 bases, leaving 14 bases of the junction unmatched. The CDR3 sequence: CSVAATSGAPGGGELFF. CDR3 DNA sequence: TGCAGCGTTGCCGCGACTAGCGGGGCCCCCGGTGGCGGGGAGCTGTTTTTT.

This chain uses TRBV7-9 with TRBJ1-1, with a tentative D call TRBD1 (5 bases). The germline V gene encodes CDR1 SEHNR and CDR2 FQNEAQ (reference sequence). Trimming took off 2 bases at V and 2 bases at J, with 6 bases between the two ends. The CDR3 is 13 residues long. CDR3 protein: CASSLQGNTEAFF. For the CDR3, the DNA is TGTGCCAGCAGCTTACAGGGAAACACTGAAGCTTTCTTT.

This clone was counted a few times. V and J are TRBV6-1 and TRBJ2-5; 9 bases fit TRBD1. The J call may be faulty, since TRBJ2-7 better matches the DNA end. Germline V gives CDR1 MNHNS, CDR2 SASEGT. This CDR3 is built from 15 residues. CDR3 residues: CASSFPTGGTYEQYF. CDR3 bases: TGTGCCAGCAGTTTCCCGACAGGGGGTACCTACGAGCAGTACTTC.